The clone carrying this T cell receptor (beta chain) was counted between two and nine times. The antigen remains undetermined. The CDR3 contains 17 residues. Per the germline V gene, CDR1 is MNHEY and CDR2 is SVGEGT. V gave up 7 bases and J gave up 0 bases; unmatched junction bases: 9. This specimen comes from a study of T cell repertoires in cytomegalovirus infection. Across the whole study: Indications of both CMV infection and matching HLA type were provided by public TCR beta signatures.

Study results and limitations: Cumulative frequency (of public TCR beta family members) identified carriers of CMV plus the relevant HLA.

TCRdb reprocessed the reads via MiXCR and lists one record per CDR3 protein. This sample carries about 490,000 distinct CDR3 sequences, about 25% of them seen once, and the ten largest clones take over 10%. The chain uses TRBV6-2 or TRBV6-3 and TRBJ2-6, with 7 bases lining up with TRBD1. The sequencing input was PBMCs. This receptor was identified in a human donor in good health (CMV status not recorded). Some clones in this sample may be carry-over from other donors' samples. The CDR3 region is CASTPGQPDSGANVLTF. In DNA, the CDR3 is TGTGCCAGCACACCGGGACAGCCAGACTCTGGGGCCAACGTCCTGACTTTC.